The entry that follows covers one TCR beta chain sequence. Antigen: not known. This sample includes further DNA sequences coding for the same CDR3. Heparinised blood was drawn once per donor, averaging roughly 120 mL. Cell sorting via CD45RO/CCR7/CD25/CD127/CD95/CD27 was performed to obtain CD4+ naive, central memory, regulatory and stem cell-like memory cells. TCRB transcripts that were expressed got sequenced, as all of the isolated RNA had been reverse transcribed. The repertoire was sequenced with immunoSEQ multiplex PCR; TCRdb's copy has only in-frame clones and lacks some. Here the sample spans hundreds of thousands of clones, over 12% being singletons. The germline V gene has CDR1 SGDLS and CDR2 YYNGEE. V lost 1 base to trimming and J lost 0 bases, with 5 bases between them. This CDR3 has 14 amino acids. The sample is drawn from a study of beta chain features in type 1 diabetes. Broader study findings: TCRB repertoires of naive, central memory and Treg cells appeared more similar among patients than among healthy donors. TCRB CDR3s were moderately but significantly shorter in Type 1 diabetes patients in all four CD4+ subsets. Researchers caution that PCR might favor shorter templates, equally among patients and controls.

Material for sequencing was naive CD4+ T cells from blood. The clonotype originates from a young man with type 1 diabetes. The chain uses TRBV9 and TRBJ2-1; D remains ambiguous. The CDR3 sequence is CASSVLSSYNEQFF. The CDR3 DNA follows: TGTGCCAGCAGCGTATTGAGCTCCTACAATGAGCAGTTCTTC.